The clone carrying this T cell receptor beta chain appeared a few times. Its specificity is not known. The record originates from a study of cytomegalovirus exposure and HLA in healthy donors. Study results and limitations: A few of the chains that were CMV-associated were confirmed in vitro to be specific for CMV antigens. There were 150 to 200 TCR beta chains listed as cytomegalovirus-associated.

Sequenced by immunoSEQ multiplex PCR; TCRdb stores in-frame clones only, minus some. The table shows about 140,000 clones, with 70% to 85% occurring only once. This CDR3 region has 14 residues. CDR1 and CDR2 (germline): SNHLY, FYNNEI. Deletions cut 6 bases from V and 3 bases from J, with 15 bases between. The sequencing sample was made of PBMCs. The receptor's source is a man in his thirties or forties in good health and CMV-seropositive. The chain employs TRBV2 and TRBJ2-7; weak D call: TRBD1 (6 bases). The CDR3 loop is CASSQMDRFYEQYF. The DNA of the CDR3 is TGTGCCAGCAGCCAAATGGACAGATTCTACGAGCAGTACTTC.